This TCR beta chain was sequenced during a study of early T cells in non-severe SARS-CoV-2 infection. Looked up from germline, CDR1 is LNHDA and CDR2 is SQIVND (reference sequence). V lost 7 bases, J lost 6 bases, and 16 bases lay in between. This CDR3 contains 13 residues. This clonotype showed up many times. TCRdb re-derived calls from the 5' RACE reads in MiXCR, one entry per CDR3 protein. The sample has about 46,000 distinct CDR3 sequences; over 8% are singletons. This clonotype was sampled from an adult who was a healthcare worker with PCR-confirmed SARS-CoV-2 infection or an uninfected control (not recorded which). This specimen was whole blood, taken at baseline. V gene TRBV19 combines with J gene TRBJ2-7; D is perhaps TRBD1 or TRBD2 (6 bases each). This CDR3 is CASTVAGGAEQYF. In DNA form, the CDR3 reads TGTGCCAGTACAGTCGCCGGGGGCGCCGAGCAGTACTTC.